This TCR beta chain was retrieved from a study of blood T cell dynamics during melanoma immunotherapy (dated by TCRdb to 2018 to 2021). Regarding the complete study: All patients had metastatic melanoma and were given first-line pembrolizumab or nivolumab plus ipilimumab as standard of care in the United Kingdom. The training cohort was made up of consecutive patients, while a further independent group of patients from the same centre was pooled to form an external validation set. To find early correlates of response, peripheral T cell receptor repertoires were profiled in metastatic melanoma patients before and after one cycle of checkpoint inhibitor therapy. Paper-wide results and their limitations: Patients who later achieved disease control showed a bifurcated PBMC repertoire reorganization at W3, with increased clonality or increased diversity, unlike progressors. The relatively small sample size was acknowledged as something that could potentially limit how far the results can be generalized. Whether the T cell clones behind the repertoire changes were melanoma-specific or instead reflected general immune activation was something the study could not determine.

The label giving this sample's time point can be read as: pre-treatment baseline. Blood samples were taken before treatment (T0) and at week 3 (W3), following the first cycle of checkpoint blockade. Except for two patients with rapid clinical progression, response was assessed 12 weeks after the first infusion by RECIST 1.1; disease control meant complete response, partial response or stable disease. Patients with prior systemic cancer treatment, concomitant immunosuppressant therapy or synchronous other active malignancies were excluded. Both bulk PBMC and plasma cell-free DNA were sequenced for TCR beta so that circulating cells and T cell turnover could be tracked. PBMC were isolated from blood with Lymphoprep and SepMate tubes, followed by red cell lysis. QIAamp DNA Blood Mini kits were used to extract DNA from PBMC and from sorted T cell subsets. Every bulk PBMC sample had a fixed 350 ng of DNA loaded. TCR beta CDR3 sequences were amplified from genomic DNA with the immunoSEQ TCRb Assay kit following manufacturer instructions. The KAPA Library Quantification Kit for Illumina platforms was used to quantify the pooled libraries by qPCR. Pooled libraries were sequenced on an Illumina NextSeq 500, clustered at about 0.6-1.2 pM. On the authors' methods: TCR data were analyzed using immunoSEQ ANALYZER and the R LymphoSeq package. A rearrangement efficiency score was calculated as productive divided by the sum of productive and non-productive CDR3 sequences. Clonality was measured with the Gini coefficient and diversity with the Renyi index at alpha=1, compared pairwise between timepoints within each patient. Clonal relatedness used an edit distance of 3, and repertoire similarity used the Bhattacharyya coefficient, both computed in LymphoSeq. To classify response, a linear discriminant analysis based on week-3 changes in clonality and diversity was built with the R MASS and caret packages. TCRdb provides this immuneACCESS table in a form limited to in-frame rearrangements. Some clones are lacking; in checked studies, under half of them reflect an unresolved V gene, and why the rest are absent is not known. The V and J calls and clone size were taken over from that table, and D and trimming were inferred from the DNA. Present in this sample are 9,500 or so clones, about 87% of which were seen just once. The ten largest clones represent 10% of the sample.

The germline V gene sets CDR1 to SGHNT and CDR2 to YENEEA. V is cut by 1 base and J by 0 bases, and the space between the germline ends is 7 bases. The CDR3 covers 15 residues, taking in both the cysteine and the phenylalanine. The sequence is cut down to CDR3 DNA, 45 bases in frame from base 1. A note on this clone: Which antigen it targets is not known. The input lacks base qualities; no much larger clone sits a single base away.

The sequencing here drew on blood, taken from a patient treated with checkpoint blockade. The sequence derives from a human donor with melanoma. This chain is built from TRBV11-3 and TRBJ1-5; the D gene lacks a confident call. The CDR3 corresponds to CASSLGQNSNQPQHF. At the DNA level, the sequence is TGTGCCAGCAGCTTAGGGCAGAATAGCAATCAGCCCCAGCATTTT.